This T cell receptor beta chain was recorded in a study of Ad26.COV2.S vaccination and SARS-CoV-2 variants. Overall study context: Administration of Ad26.COV2.S was intramuscular, either once or twice 56 days apart.

Assay: immunoSEQ multiplex PCR; the TCRdb copy retains only in-frame clones and omits some. The sample contains about 420,000 clones, roughly 90% of which appear only once. Germline V gives CDR1 MNHNS, CDR2 SASEGT. The CDR3 has 14 amino acids. V was shortened by 3 bases and J by 7 bases, with 15 bases between the two germline ends. Noted treatment: approximately 18 received Ad26.COV2.S at low or high dose, single or two shots; roughly five received placebo; per-sample allocation not given. All samples were drawn on day 63, counting from the first vaccine or placebo injection. The sample in question was peripheral blood, obtained in a trial of Ad26.COV2.S vaccine versus placebo. This TCR came from a person between 18 and 59 years old who received the Ad26.COV2.S COVID-19 vaccine or a placebo. The gene calls are TRBV6-1 and TRBJ1-2; no clear D. The CDR3 sequence: CASSDSWFGRGYTF. The CDR3 nucleotides are TGTGCCAGCAGTGATAGTTGGTTCGGTCGTGGCTACACCTTC.